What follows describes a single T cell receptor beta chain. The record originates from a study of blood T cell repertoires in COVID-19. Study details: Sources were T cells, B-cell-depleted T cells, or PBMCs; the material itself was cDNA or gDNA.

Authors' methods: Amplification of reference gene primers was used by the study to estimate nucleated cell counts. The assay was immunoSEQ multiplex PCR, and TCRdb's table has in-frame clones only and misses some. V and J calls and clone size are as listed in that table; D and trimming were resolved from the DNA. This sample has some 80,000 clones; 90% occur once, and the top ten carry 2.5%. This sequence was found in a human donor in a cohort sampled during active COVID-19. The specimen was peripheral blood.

The chain's CDR3 is CASSMTPAYEQYF. For the CDR3, the DNA is TGTGCCAGCAGCATGACACCCGCCTACGAGCAGTACTTC. The rearrangement uses TRBV5-8 and TRBJ2-7; D is ambiguous. The CDR3 runs to 13 residues. V was cut by 4 bases and J by 2 bases, with 10 bases left in between. In germline, CDR1 is SGHTS, CDR2 YDEGEE. The full variable domain, in which reference TRBV5-8 and TRBJ2-7 provide the parts outside the CDR3, is EAGVTQSPTHLIKTRGQQATLRCSPISGHTSVYWYQQALGLGLQFLLWYDEGEERNRGNFPPRFSGRQFPNYSSELNVNALELEDSALYLCASSMTPAYEQYFGPGTRLTVT.